This T cell receptor (beta chain) was obtained from a study of T cells in Graves' hyperthyroidism and ophthalmopathy. Findings and limits, study-wide: Within blood appeared most thyroid clonotypes that had expanded above 0.001. With a median lead of about six months before onset, the model predicted ophthalmopathy.

With regard to this clonotype: Its antigen is not identified.

TCR beta CDR3 regions were amplified from RNA transcripts. In the first-round RT-PCR of the TCR CDR3, the HTBI primer set was used. TCRdb called the multiplex PCR reads again in MiXCR, with one record for every CDR3 protein. Of around 580,000 distinct CDR3 sequences detected, around 46% appear once; the ten largest clones hold about 8.3%. V was clipped by 5 bases and J by 4 bases; unmatched bases: 6. The CDR3 runs 13 residues. CDR1 and CDR2 (germline): GTSNPN, SVGIG (reference sequence). Patients having uncontrolled infection, another autoimmune disease, pregnancy or lactation were not included. Clinical symptoms, serum thyroxine and TRAb, thyroid ultrasound and orbital computed tomography were used for the diagnoses.

Sequences were obtained from peripheral blood or thyroid tissue (not recorded which). V gene TRBV30 combines with J gene TRBJ1-2; TRBD1 matches at 8 bases. The TCR was taken from a young woman with Graves' hyperthyroidism. CDR3 DNA sequence: TGTGCCTGGTATACAGGGGGGACCTATGGCTACACCTTC. This translates into CAWYTGGTYGYTF.